A single sample is the source of the 13 T cell receptor beta chains below, sequenced in a study of T cell repertoires in cytomegalovirus infection. Their specific antigens are unknown. TCRdb recomputed calls from the reads with MiXCR, one row per CDR3 protein. The table lists about 110,000 distinct CDR3 sequences, under 35% of them singletons. Sequences were derived from CD8+ T cells from cultured PBMCs, sampled from culture after CMV antigen stimulation. The receptors derive from a human donor in good health (CMV status not recorded). Some clones in this sample may be carry-over from other donors' samples.

This clonotype has more than one count but fewer than ten. The gene calls are TRBV25-1 and TRBJ1-2; D is unclear. The CDR3 is made up of 13 amino acids. The V end was cut by 3 bases, the J end by 2 bases, with 7 bases between. Germline V CDR1 and CDR2: MGHDK, SYGVNS. For the CDR3, the DNA is TGTGCCAGCAGTGATGCCGGAAACTATGGCTACACCTTC. Translating it yields CASSDAGNYGYTF.

This clonotype was found many times. The chain couples TRBV27 to TRBJ1-1, with no clear D. Germline-derived CDR1 and CDR2 are MNHEY and SMNVEV (reference sequence). CDR3 size: 13 residues. Trimming cost V 3 bases and J 5 bases, with 10 bases left between them. CDR3 coding DNA: TGTGCCAGCAGTTTGGCAGCCCGGACTGAAGCTTTCTTT. This sequence encodes CASSLAARTEAFF.

V usage is TRBV19 and J usage is TRBJ1-1; TRBD1 matches 8 bases. CDR3 length: 13 residues. The V gene end was trimmed by 5 bases and the J gene end by 4 bases; junction bases not matched to a gene: 3. Per the germline V gene, CDR1 is LNHDA and CDR2 is SQIVND (reference sequence). CDR3 DNA: TGTGCCAGTAGTTCCACAGGGGGCACTGAAGCTTTCTTT. This translates into CASSSTGGTEAFF. Full variable domain (rest looked up from reference TRBV19 and TRBJ1-1): DGGITQSPKYLFRKEGQNVTLSCEQNLNHDAMYWYRQDPGQGLRLIYYSQIVNDFQKGDIAEGYSVSREKKESFPLTVTSAQKNPTAFYLCASSSTGGTEAFFGQGTRLTVV.

In its sample, this clonotype was seen a few times. The V call is TRBV19, the J call TRBJ2-1; D may be TRBD2 (6 bases). This CDR3 region has 15 residues. V was cut by 10 bases and J by 2 bases, with 18 bases left in between. Germline CDR1 and CDR2: LNHDA and SQIVND (reference sequence). The CDR3 is CATRIGRETYNEQFF. CDR3 coding DNA: TGTGCCACTAGAATCGGACGGGAGACCTACAATGAGCAGTTCTTC. The full variable domain, in which reference TRBV19 and TRBJ2-1 provide the parts outside the CDR3, is DGGITQSPKYLFRKEGQNVTLSCEQNLNHDAMYWYRQDPGQGLRLIYYSQIVNDFQKGDIAEGYSVSREKKESFPLTVTSAQKNPTAFYLCATRIGRETYNEQFFGPGTRLTVL.

As to this clonotype: At one boundary the junction diverges from the germline segment, which might be a read error. V is TRBV6-2 or TRBV6-3 and J is TRBJ2-2; D might be TRBD1 or TRBD2, each matching 6 bases. CDR1 and CDR2 (germline): MNHEY, SVGEGT. The CDR3 loop spans 14 amino acids. CDR3 protein: CASSPHVGGGPELF. Written as DNA, the CDR3 is TGTGCCAGCAGCCCGCATGTGGGGGGCGGCCCGGAGCTGTTT.

This clonotype appeared a single time. The genes are TRBV6-1 and TRBJ1-5; 12 nucleotides agree with TRBD1. CDR1 and CDR2 (germline): MNHNS, SASEGT. V lost 5 bases and J lost 5; bases outside the gene matches: 10. The CDR3 runs 17 residues. The chain's CDR3 is CASSQLPGQGAHQPQHF. CDR3 bases: TGTGCCAGCAGTCAACTCCCGGGACAGGGGGCGCATCAGCCCCAGCATTTT.

This clonotype was observed at least ten times. The rearrangement joins TRBV4-3 to TRBJ1-2, with D perhaps TRBD1 (5 bases). The CDR3 has 15 amino acids. CDR1 is LGHNA and CDR2 is YSLEER in the germline V gene. V lost 0 bases, J lost 4 bases, and 12 bases lay in between. CDR3 nucleotides: TGCGCCAGCAGCCAAGAGGACGGGGGATCCTATGGCTACACCTTC. This gives the protein CASSQEDGGSYGYTF.

This clonotype was found a few times. The chain recombines TRBV12-3 or TRBV12-4 with TRBJ1-1; 8 nucleotides match TRBD1. V lost 6 bases to trimming and J lost 12 bases; unmatched junction nucleotides: 9. CDR3 length equals 12 residues. This CDR3 reads CASRRTGSEPFF. CDR3 nucleotide sequence: TGTGCCAGCAGAAGGACAGGGAGCGAACCTTTCTTT.

The table lists this clonotype with many counts. The chain joins TRBV7-9 to TRBJ2-1; TRBD2 matches 10 bases. V shed 6 bases and J 0 bases; nucleotides not matched to a gene: 14. Germline assignment: CDR1 SEHNR and CDR2 FQNEAQ (reference sequence). This CDR3 comprises 19 residues. For the CDR3, the DNA is TGTGCCAGCAGTGTAGCGCAGCGGGGGGGCCGTAGCTCCTACAATGAGCAGTTCTTC. Translating it yields CASSVAQRGGRSSYNEQFF.

This clonotype was found a few times. The chain is built from TRBV7-4 and TRBJ2-3; tentatively, D is TRBD2 (6 bases). Per the germline V gene, CDR1 is SGHVT and CDR2 is SQSDAQ. The V and J ends lost 1 base and 10 bases respectively, with 9 bases between them. The CDR3 spans 12 residues. CDR3 region: CASSLDREAQYF. The DNA of the CDR3 is TGTGCCAGCAGCTTAGATAGGGAGGCGCAGTATTTT.

The chain couples TRBV4-1 to TRBJ1-2, with D possibly matching TRBD1 (5 bases). Trimming pared 4 bases from V and 7 bases from J, leaving 16 bases between. This CDR3 comprises 14 residues. Germline CDR1 is MGHRA and CDR2 is YSYEKL. The CDR3 DNA follows: TGCGCCAGCAGCCCCTGGGCCCTCGGGGGTGGCTACACCTTC. Translated: CASSPWALGGGYTF.

CDR3 coding DNA: TGTGCCAGCAGTTTCGGACTAGCGGGGATAGCCTACGAGCAGTACTTC. Amino acid sequence: CASSFGLAGIAYEQYF. The chain has TRBV12-3 or TRBV12-4 and TRBJ2-7, with 12 bases identical to TRBD2. V lost 3 bases to trimming and J lost 2 bases; unmatched junction nucleotides: 5. This CDR3 region has 16 residues.

This chain links TRBV6-1 with TRBJ2-7; TRBD2 is a possible D gene (6 bases). Germline lookup yields CDR1 MNHNS and CDR2 SASEGT. This CDR3 is built from 12 residues. The V end was cut by 8 bases, the J end by 3 bases, with 11 bases between. The CDR3 sequence is CASGGENYEQYF. DNA of the CDR3: TGTGCCAGCGGCGGGGAGAACTACGAGCAGTACTTC.